This T cell receptor beta chain derives from a study of T cells in Graves' hyperthyroidism and ophthalmopathy. For the study at large: Sampling of peripheral blood happened at initial diagnosis, prior to any treatment.

Hyperthyroidism was newly diagnosed in patients aged 18 to 65 (duration under 2 months). Each diagnosis was grounded in clinical symptoms, serum thyroxine and TRAb, thyroid ultrasound, and orbital computed tomography. Amplification targeted TCR beta CDR3 regions from RNA transcripts. A set of HTBI primers served as the primers for a first-round RT-PCR of the TCR CDR3. TCRdb fed the multiplex PCR reads into MiXCR, producing one record per CDR3 protein. The sample yields a few hundred thousand distinct CDR3 sequences, less than 20% seen once. Study-wide findings and caveats: The blood repertoire included most of the expanded thyroid clonotypes above 0.001.

As regards this clonotype: As yet, its antigen is unknown.

The V gene lost 6 bases and the J gene lost 1 base, with 13 bases spanning the gap. Germline CDR1 reads MNHNS; CDR2 reads SASEGT. The CDR3 covers 15 residues. The chain joins TRBV6-1 to TRBJ2-1; perhaps TRBD1 as D (6 bases). The TCR sequence derives from a woman under 30 with Graves' hyperthyroidism that later progressed to Graves' ophthalmopathy. The specimen sequenced was blood. The CDR3 is CASRATGRSYNEQFF. The CDR3 nucleotides read TGTGCCAGCAGGGCCACAGGGCGGTCCTACAATGAGCAGTTCTTC.